This T cell receptor (beta chain) was profiled in a study of T cells in Graves' hyperthyroidism and ophthalmopathy. As for the study in general: Before treatment of any kind, peripheral blood was taken at initial diagnosis.

RNA transcripts yielded amplified TCR beta CDR3 regions. TCR CDR3 regions were first amplified by RT-PCR with HTBI primers. One entry per CDR3 protein results from TCRdb running MiXCR on the multiplex PCR reads. Among around 430,000 distinct CDR3 sequences, more than 12% were seen once, and the ten largest hold 32%. The TCR originated in a woman younger than 45 with Graves' hyperthyroidism. The sequenced sample was blood.

CDR3 region: CASSGRGNTYEQYF. The CDR3 bases are TGTGCCAGCAGTGGGCGGGGTAACACCTACGAGCAGTACTTC. The gene calls are TRBV6-1 and TRBJ2-7, with D possibly being TRBD2 (6 bases). V lost 4 bases and J 2 bases, leaving 12 bases between the germline ends. The CDR3 covers 14 residues. Germline V gene data show CDR1 as MNHNS and CDR2 as SASEGT.